This TCR beta chain was captured by sequencing in a study of cytomegalovirus exposure and HLA in healthy donors. Study-wide results and caveats: HLA allele associations emerged for about 18,000 TCR beta sequences in a later analysis, at 0.05 false discovery rate. In an earlier analysis, in 540 or so donors, most V segments appeared productive either ~87% or ~30% of the time. Excluded were some V segments that proved indistinguishable, including TRBV6-2 and TRBV6-3. In a later analysis, HLA-associated beta chains showed higher expansion and lower generation probabilities than comparable chains.

PCR was performed using 60 Vbeta and 13 Jbeta primers. Data came from immunoSEQ multiplex PCR; TCRdb stores just in-frame clones and leaves some out. The sample shows 45,000 to 70,000 clones, nearly 85% of them seen only once. CDR3 length: 15 amino acids. Germline CDR1 is LGHNA and CDR2 is YSLEER. Unmatched junction bases numbered 4, after V lost 4 bases and J lost 2 bases. As regards this clone: Antigen unknown.

The V gene is TRBV4-3, the J gene TRBJ2-3, with TRBD2 identical over 9 bases. This TCR came from a man aged 25-45 years in good health and CMV-seronegative. The sequencing sample was made of PBMCs. CDR3 DNA sequence: TGCGCCAGCAGCCTTAGCGGGAGTGTCACAGATACGCAGTATTTT. This codes for CASSLSGSVTDTQYF.